This T cell receptor beta chain was retrieved from a study of beta chain features in type 1 diabetes. The study, taken as a whole, reports: Patients with Type 1 diabetes showed moderately but significantly shorter TCRB CDR3s in all four CD4+ subsets.

The CDR3 is 14 amino acids. Germline V lookup: CDR1 GTSNPN, CDR2 SVGIG (reference sequence). Unmatched junction bases numbered 11, after V lost 4 bases and J lost 5 bases. There are a few counts of this clone. The target antigen is unknown. Reverse transcribing all isolated RNA meant expressed TCRB transcripts were sequenced. Some clones are missing from TCRdb's copy, which holds only in-frame ones; the method was immunoSEQ multiplex PCR. The sample yields approximately 730,000 clones, around an eighth seen once. This clonotype was obtained from a man between 18 and 29 years old with type 1 diabetes. Sequencing was done on a sample of naive CD4+ T cells from blood. The chain links TRBV30 to TRBJ2-7, with TRBD1 matching 7 bases. CDR3 protein: CAWTPGQARHEQYF. The DNA for the CDR3 is TGTGCCTGGACACCCGGACAGGCCCGACACGAGCAGTACTTC. Full variable domain (rest looked up from reference TRBV30 and TRBJ2-7): SQTIHQWPATLVQPVGSPLSLECTVEGTSNPNLYWYRQAAGRGLQLLFYSVGIGQISSEVPQNLSASRPQDRQFILSSKKLLLSDSGFYLCAWTPGQARHEQYFGPGTRLTVT.